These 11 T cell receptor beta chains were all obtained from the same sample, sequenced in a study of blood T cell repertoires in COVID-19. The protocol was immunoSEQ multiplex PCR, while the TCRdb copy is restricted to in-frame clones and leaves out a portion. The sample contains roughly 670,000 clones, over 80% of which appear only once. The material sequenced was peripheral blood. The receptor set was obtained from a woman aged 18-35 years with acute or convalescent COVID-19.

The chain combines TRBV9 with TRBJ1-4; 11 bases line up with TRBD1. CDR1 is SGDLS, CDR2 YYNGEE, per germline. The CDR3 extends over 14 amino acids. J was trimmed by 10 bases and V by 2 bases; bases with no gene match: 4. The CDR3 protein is CASSVGTGGGKLFF. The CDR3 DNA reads TGTGCCAGCAGCGTCGGGACAGGGGGAGGAAAACTGTTTTTT.

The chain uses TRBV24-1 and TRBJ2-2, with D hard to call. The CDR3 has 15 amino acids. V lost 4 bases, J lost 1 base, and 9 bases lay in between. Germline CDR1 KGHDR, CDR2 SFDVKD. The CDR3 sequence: CATSDGRQNTGELFF. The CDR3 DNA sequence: TGTGCCACCAGTGACGGCAGACAGAACACCGGGGAGCTGTTTTTT.

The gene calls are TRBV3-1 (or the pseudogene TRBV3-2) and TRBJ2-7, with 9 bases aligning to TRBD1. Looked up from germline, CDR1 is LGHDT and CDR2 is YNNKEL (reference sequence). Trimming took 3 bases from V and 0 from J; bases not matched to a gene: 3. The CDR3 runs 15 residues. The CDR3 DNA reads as TGTGCCAGCAGCCATGGGACAGGGAGCTCCTACGAGCAGTACTTC. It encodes CASSHGTGSSYEQYF.

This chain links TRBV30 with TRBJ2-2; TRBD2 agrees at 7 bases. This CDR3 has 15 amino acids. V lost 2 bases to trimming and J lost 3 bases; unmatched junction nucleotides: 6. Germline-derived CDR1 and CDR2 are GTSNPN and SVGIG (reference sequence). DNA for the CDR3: TGTGCCTGGAGTAAGGGAGGGGAGGACACCGGGGAGCTGTTTTTT. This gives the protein CAWSKGGEDTGELFF.

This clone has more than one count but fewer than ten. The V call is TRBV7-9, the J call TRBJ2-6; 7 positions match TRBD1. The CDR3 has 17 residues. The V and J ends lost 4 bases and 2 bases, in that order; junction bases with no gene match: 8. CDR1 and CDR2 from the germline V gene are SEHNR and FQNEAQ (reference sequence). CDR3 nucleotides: TGTGCCAGCAGCTCGACAGGGCCCCTAGCTGGGGCCAACGTCCTGACTTTC. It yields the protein CASSSTGPLAGANVLTF.

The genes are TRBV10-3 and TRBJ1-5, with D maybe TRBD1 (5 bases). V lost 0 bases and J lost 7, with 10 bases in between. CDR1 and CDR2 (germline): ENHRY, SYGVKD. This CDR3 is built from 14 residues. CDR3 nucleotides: TGTGCCATCAGTGAGTCGGTAGGGGTCCAGCCCCAGCATTTT. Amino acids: CAISESVGVQPQHF.

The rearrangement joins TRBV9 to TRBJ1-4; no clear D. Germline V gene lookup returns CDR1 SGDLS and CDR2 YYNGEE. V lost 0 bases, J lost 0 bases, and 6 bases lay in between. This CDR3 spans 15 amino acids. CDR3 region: CASSVGGTTNEKLFF. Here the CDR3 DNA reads TGTGCCAGCAGCGTAGGCGGGACAACTAATGAAAAACTGTTTTTT.

CDR3 coding DNA: TGTGCCAGCAGTCCCATGGGGACAGGGGCGAACACTGAAGCTTTCTTT. Its protein is CASSPMGTGANTEAFF. The gene calls are TRBV27 and TRBJ1-1; TRBD1 aligns across 10 bases. The J segment lost 1 base and the V segment lost 5 bases, leaving 7 bases of the junction unmatched. This CDR3 spans 16 amino acids. CDR1 and CDR2 (germline): MNHEY, SMNVEV (reference sequence).

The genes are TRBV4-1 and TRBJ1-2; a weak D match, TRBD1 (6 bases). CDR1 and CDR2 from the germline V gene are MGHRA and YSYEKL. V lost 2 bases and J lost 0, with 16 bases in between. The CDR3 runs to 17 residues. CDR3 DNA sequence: TGCGCCAGCAGCCAACCCGTGGCGACAGGCTCTAACTATGGCTACACCTTC. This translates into CASSQPVATGSNYGYTF.

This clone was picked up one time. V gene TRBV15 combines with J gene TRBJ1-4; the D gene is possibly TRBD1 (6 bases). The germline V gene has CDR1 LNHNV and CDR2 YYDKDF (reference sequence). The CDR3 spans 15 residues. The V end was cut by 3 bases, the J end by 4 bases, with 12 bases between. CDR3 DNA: TGTGCCACCAGCAGGGACAGTGATTATAATGAAAAACTGTTTTTT. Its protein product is CATSRDSDYNEKLFF.

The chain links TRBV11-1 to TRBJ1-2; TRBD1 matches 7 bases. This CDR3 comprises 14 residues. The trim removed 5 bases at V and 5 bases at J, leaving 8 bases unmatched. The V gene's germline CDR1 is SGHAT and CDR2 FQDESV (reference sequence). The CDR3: CASSHTPGQYGYTF. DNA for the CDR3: TGTGCCAGCAGCCATACCCCGGGACAGTATGGCTACACCTTC.